These T cell receptor beta chains were read from a single sample in a study of patients and donors after allogeneic stem cell transplantation. TCRdb called the RT-PCR reads again in MiXCR, with one record for every CDR3 protein. The sample yields 70,000 or so distinct CDR3 sequences, approximately 26% seen once. Material for sequencing was blood, either unsorted or a sorted T cell fraction (not recorded which). The receptor source for this set is a human donor who was either an allogeneic HSCT recipient or a stem cell or donor lymphocyte infusion donor (not recorded which). It is not recorded whose cells these are; they may come from a transplant donor. The CDR3 runs from the conserved cysteine through the conserved F or W. Fields, in order: V gene, D gene, J gene, clone size, CDR3 protein, CDR3 DNA. The D gene is left open where the match is weak. The size field is filled for only some rows; it gives once, few, many or a size class.

v_call: TRBV6-5
d_call: -
j_call: TRBJ1-1
clone_size: -
cdr3_aa: CASSYYRKTEAFF
cdr3_nt: TGTGCCAGCAGTTACTACAGGAAGACTGAAGCTTTCTTT

v_call: TRBV12-3/TRBV12-4
d_call: TRBD2
j_call: TRBJ2-7
clone_size: few
cdr3_aa: CASSLFSGGASSYEQYF
cdr3_nt: TGTGCCAGCAGTTTATTCTCCGGGGGGGCCAGCTCCTACGAGCAGTACTTC

v_call: TRBV6-5
d_call: -
j_call: TRBJ2-7
clone_size: -
cdr3_aa: CASSYGENTYEQYF
cdr3_nt: TGTGCCAGCAGTTACGGAGAGAACACCTACGAGCAGTACTTC

v_call: TRBV20-1
d_call: TRBD1
j_call: TRBJ1-1
clone_size: many
cdr3_aa: CSASGGEAFF
cdr3_nt: TGCAGTGCATCAGGGGGTGAAGCTTTCTTT

v_call: TRBV12-3/TRBV12-4
d_call: -
j_call: TRBJ1-6
clone_size: -
cdr3_aa: CASSRTSSGSSYNSPLHF
cdr3_nt: TGTGCCAGCAGTCGAACTTCGTCAGGGAGCTCCTATAATTCACCCCTCCACTTT

v_call: TRBV20-1
d_call: -
j_call: TRBJ1-1
clone_size: few
cdr3_aa: CSARDWDMNTEAFF
cdr3_nt: TGCAGTGCTAGAGATTGGGACATGAACACTGAAGCTTTCTTT

v_call: TRBV29-1
d_call: -
j_call: TRBJ1-4
clone_size: -
cdr3_aa: CSVVGLREKLFF
cdr3_nt: TGCAGCGTGGTGGGATTACGGGAAAAACTGTTTTTT

v_call: TRBV9
d_call: -
j_call: TRBJ1-1
clone_size: -
cdr3_aa: CASSVDLEREAFF
cdr3_nt: TGTGCCAGCAGCGTAGACCTCGAGCGGGAAGCTTTCTTT

v_call: TRBV29-1
d_call: -
j_call: TRBJ2-2
clone_size: -
cdr3_aa: CSVEPNSGELFF
cdr3_nt: TGCAGCGTTGAGCCTAACTCCGGGGAGCTGTTTTTT

v_call: TRBV9
d_call: -
j_call: TRBJ2-2
clone_size: -
cdr3_aa: CASSVSSGQISTGELFF
cdr3_nt: TGTGCCAGCAGCGTTAGCTCGGGGCAGATTTCCACCGGGGAGCTGTTTTTT

v_call: TRBV27
d_call: -
j_call: TRBJ2-3
clone_size: -
cdr3_aa: CASRISTDTQYF
cdr3_nt: TGTGCCAGCAGAATTAGCACAGATACGCAGTATTTT

v_call: TRBV9
d_call: TRBD2
j_call: TRBJ2-5
clone_size: few
cdr3_aa: CASSVGPSGGRETQYF
cdr3_nt: TGTGCCAGCAGCGTAGGCCCTAGCGGGGGAAGGGAGACCCAGTACTTC

v_call: TRBV3-1
d_call: -
j_call: TRBJ1-5
clone_size: few
cdr3_aa: CASSQGTKYSNQPQHF
cdr3_nt: TGTGCCAGCAGCCAAGGGACAAAGTATAGCAATCAGCCCCAGCATTTT

v_call: TRBV24-1
d_call: -
j_call: TRBJ1-5
clone_size: -
cdr3_aa: CATQGQFGQPQHF
cdr3_nt: TGCGCCACCCAAGGACAGTTCGGTCAGCCCCAGCATTTT

v_call: TRBV24-1
d_call: TRBD2
j_call: TRBJ2-1
clone_size: -
cdr3_aa: CATSGTSGRKHEQFF
cdr3_nt: TGTGCCACCTCTGGGACTAGCGGGAGGAAGCATGAGCAGTTCTTC

v_call: TRBV2
d_call: -
j_call: TRBJ1-5
clone_size: few
cdr3_aa: CASLLGQYSNQPQHF
cdr3_nt: TGTGCCAGCCTGTTGGGCCAATATAGCAATCAGCCCCAGCATTTT

v_call: TRBV7-9
d_call: -
j_call: TRBJ2-6
clone_size: -
cdr3_aa: CASSITGSGANVLTF
cdr3_nt: TGTGCCAGCAGCATAACAGGGTCTGGGGCCAACGTCCTGACTTTC

v_call: TRBV4-1
d_call: -
j_call: TRBJ2-7
clone_size: -
cdr3_aa: CASSRDWTSYEQYF
cdr3_nt: TGCGCCAGCAGCAGAGACTGGACATCCTACGAGCAGTACTTC

v_call: TRBV7-6
d_call: -
j_call: TRBJ1-1
clone_size: -
cdr3_aa: CASSLAPGANTEAFF
cdr3_nt: TGTGCCAGCAGCTTAGCGCCAGGGGCGAACACTGAAGCTTTCTTT

v_call: TRBV29-1
d_call: -
j_call: TRBJ1-2
clone_size: medium-sized
cdr3_aa: CSVTGTKPLYGYTF
cdr3_nt: TGCAGCGTGACCGGGACAAAACCCCTCTATGGCTACACCTTC

v_call: TRBV7-9
d_call: TRBD2
j_call: TRBJ2-1
clone_size: once
cdr3_aa: CASSSRTSGDNNEQFF
cdr3_nt: TGTGCCAGCAGCTCCAGGACTAGCGGAGATAACAATGAGCAGTTCTTC

v_call: TRBV7-2
d_call: -
j_call: TRBJ1-4
clone_size: -
cdr3_aa: CASSLVGEKLFF
cdr3_nt: TGTGCCAGCAGCTTAGTAGGTGAAAAACTGTTTTTT

v_call: TRBV12-3/TRBV12-4
d_call: TRBD1
j_call: TRBJ1-2
clone_size: -
cdr3_aa: CASTDSGQGTF
cdr3_nt: TGTGCCAGCACCGACAGTGGACAGGGAACCTTC

v_call: TRBV7-9
d_call: TRBD2
j_call: TRBJ2-1
clone_size: few
cdr3_aa: CASSPRTSGGPDNEQFF
cdr3_nt: TGTGCCAGCAGCCCCCGGACTAGCGGGGGGCCTGACAATGAGCAGTTCTTC

v_call: TRBV6-6
d_call: TRBD1
j_call: TRBJ1-5
clone_size: few
cdr3_aa: CASSYSTGNWGSGNQPQHF
cdr3_nt: TGTGCCAGCAGTTACTCGACAGGGAATTGGGGAAGTGGCAATCAGCCCCAGCATTTT

v_call: TRBV7-2
d_call: TRBD1
j_call: TRBJ1-1
clone_size: many
cdr3_aa: CATQGQSNTEAFF
cdr3_nt: TGTGCCACGCAGGGACAGAGCAACACTGAAGCTTTCTTT

v_call: TRBV5-1
d_call: -
j_call: TRBJ1-5
clone_size: many
cdr3_aa: CASSSTGIGQPQHF
cdr3_nt: TGCGCCAGCAGCTCTACAGGGATCGGTCAGCCCCAGCATTTT

v_call: TRBV27
d_call: TRBD1
j_call: TRBJ2-2
clone_size: -
cdr3_aa: CASSPTGTPGELFF
cdr3_nt: TGTGCCAGCAGCCCGACAGGGACCCCCGGGGAGCTGTTTTTT

v_call: TRBV28
d_call: -
j_call: TRBJ1-1
clone_size: -
cdr3_aa: CASSGHGGTEAFF
cdr3_nt: TGTGCCAGCAGCGGCCACGGTGGAACTGAAGCTTTCTTT

v_call: TRBV4-1
d_call: -
j_call: TRBJ1-5
clone_size: few
cdr3_aa: CASSSSGSHQPQHF
cdr3_nt: TGCGCCAGCAGCTCTTCGGGCAGCCATCAGCCCCAGCATTTT

v_call: TRBV24-1
d_call: TRBD1
j_call: TRBJ2-2
clone_size: -
cdr3_aa: CATSDPSQGAGELFF
cdr3_nt: TGTGCCACCAGTGACCCCTCACAGGGGGCCGGGGAGCTGTTTTTT

v_call: TRBV5-1
d_call: -
j_call: TRBJ2-3
clone_size: -
cdr3_aa: CASSSLSGVDTQYF
cdr3_nt: TGCGCCAGCAGCTCCTTGTCGGGGGTGGATACGCAGTATTTT

v_call: TRBV7-9
d_call: -
j_call: TRBJ2-6
clone_size: few
cdr3_aa: CANPKPGIGWFSSGANVLTF
cdr3_nt: TGTGCCAATCCAAAACCAGGGATAGGGTGGTTTAGCTCTGGGGCCAACGTCCTGACTTTC

v_call: TRBV20-1
d_call: -
j_call: TRBJ2-7
clone_size: -
cdr3_aa: CSASRNSYEQYF
cdr3_nt: TGCAGTGCTAGCAGGAATTCCTACGAGCAGTACTTC

v_call: TRBV12-3/TRBV12-4
d_call: TRBD2
j_call: TRBJ2-1
clone_size: once
cdr3_aa: CASSSTGLADSYNEQFF
cdr3_nt: TGTGCCAGCAGTTCCACGGGGCTAGCGGACTCCTACAATGAGCAGTTCTTC